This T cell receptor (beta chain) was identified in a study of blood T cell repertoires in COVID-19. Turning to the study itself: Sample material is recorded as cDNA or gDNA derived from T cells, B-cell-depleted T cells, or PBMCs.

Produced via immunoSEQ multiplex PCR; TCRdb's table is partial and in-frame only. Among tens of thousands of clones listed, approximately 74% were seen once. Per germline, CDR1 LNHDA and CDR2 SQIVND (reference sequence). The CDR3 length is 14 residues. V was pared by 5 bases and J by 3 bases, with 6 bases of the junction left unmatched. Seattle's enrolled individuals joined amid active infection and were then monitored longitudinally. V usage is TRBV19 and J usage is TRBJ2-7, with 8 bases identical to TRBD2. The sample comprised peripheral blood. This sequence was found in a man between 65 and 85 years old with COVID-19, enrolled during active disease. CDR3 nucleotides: TGTGCCAGTAGTGGGAGGCGGGAGGACTACGAGCAGTACTTC. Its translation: CASSGRREDYEQYF.